The rows below give T cell receptor beta chains drawn from one sample of a study of T cell responses to AZD1222 COVID-19 vaccine. Some clones are missing from TCRdb's copy, which holds only in-frame ones; the method was immunoSEQ multiplex PCR. The table shows approximately 160,000 clones, with 94% occurring only once. The sequencing here drew on peripheral blood, taken 28 days after the second AZD1222 dose. The origin of the receptors is an adult who received the AZD1222 COVID-19 vaccine. The CDR3 runs from the conserved cysteine through the conserved F or W. A D gene is named only where the DNA matches it firmly. Clone size, where shown, is once, few, many, or a class for clones that have expanded.

V gene: TRBV6-5; clone size: once; CDR3 length: 15; J gene: TRBJ1-1; D gene: TRBD1; CDR3 DNA: TGTGCCAGCAGTTCTCGTGACAGGGTGAACACTGAAGCTTTCTTT; CDR3 protein: CASSSRDRVNTEAFF
V gene: TRBV30; clone size: NA; CDR3 length: 12; J gene: TRBJ1-1; D gene: NA; CDR3 DNA: TGTGCCTGGAGTGGCAGGAGTGGTGAAGCTTTCTTT; CDR3 protein: CAWSGRSGEAFF
V gene: TRBV4-1; clone size: once; CDR3 length: 15; J gene: TRBJ2-1; D gene: TRBD2; CDR3 DNA: TGCGCCAGCAGCCAGCTAGCGGGAGCGGTCAATGAGCAGTTCTTC; CDR3 protein: CASSQLAGAVNEQFF
V gene: TRBV5-8; clone size: NA; CDR3 length: 16; J gene: TRBJ2-1; D gene: NA; CDR3 DNA: TGTGCCAGCAGCTCCCGGACCATGAGCTCCTACAATGAGCAGTTCTTC; CDR3 protein: CASSSRTMSSYNEQFF
V gene: TRBV18; clone size: NA; CDR3 length: 13; J gene: TRBJ2-1; D gene: NA; CDR3 DNA: TGTGCCAGCTCCCTGACTAGTCCCAATGAGCAGTTCTTC; CDR3 protein: CASSLTSPNEQFF
V gene: TRBV18; clone size: NA; CDR3 length: 16; J gene: TRBJ1-2; D gene: TRBD1; CDR3 DNA: TGTGCCAGCTCCCCTTCGCCGGGACAGGGGTCTGATGGCTACACCTTC; CDR3 protein: CASSPSPGQGSDGYTF
V gene: TRBV28; clone size: NA; CDR3 length: 11; J gene: TRBJ2-7; D gene: NA; CDR3 DNA: TGTGCCAGCAGCCTAAGGGATGCGCAGTACTTC; CDR3 protein: CASSLRDAQYF
V gene: TRBV23-1; clone size: NA; CDR3 length: 17; J gene: TRBJ1-5; D gene: NA; CDR3 DNA: TGCGCCAGCAGTCAATGGAAGGGAGTTTATAGCAATCAGCCCCAGCATTTT; CDR3 protein: CASSQWKGVYSNQPQHF
V gene: TRBV7-9; clone size: NA; CDR3 length: 14; J gene: TRBJ1-1; D gene: NA; CDR3 DNA: TGTGCCAGCAGCATATCAGGGTACAACACTGAAGCTTTCTTT; CDR3 protein: CASSISGYNTEAFF
V gene: TRBV25-1; clone size: NA; CDR3 length: 15; J gene: TRBJ1-6; D gene: NA; CDR3 DNA: TGTGCCAGCAGTGAACTCGGGGAGAGGGATTCACCCCTCCACTTT; CDR3 protein: CASSELGERDSPLHF
V gene: TRBV18; clone size: NA; CDR3 length: 15; J gene: TRBJ2-6; D gene: NA; CDR3 DNA: TGTGCCAGCTCACCACTGTCGGGTGGGGCCAACGTCCTGACTTTC; CDR3 protein: CASSPLSGGANVLTF
V gene: TRBV28; clone size: once; CDR3 length: 13; J gene: TRBJ1-1; D gene: TRBD1; CDR3 DNA: TGTGCCAGCAGAAGCCTCCTAGACAGGGAGGCTTTCTTT; CDR3 protein: CASRSLLDREAFF
V gene: TRBV21-1; clone size: NA; CDR3 length: 20; J gene: TRBJ2-7; D gene: NA; CDR3 DNA: TGTGCCAGCAGCAATGCGGACAGCGAATCCCCCTCTCGGGCCACCTACGAGCAGTACTTC; CDR3 protein: CASSNADSESPSRATYEQYF
V gene: TRBV11-3; clone size: NA; CDR3 length: 17; J gene: TRBJ2-3; D gene: TRBD2; CDR3 DNA: TGTGCCAGCAGCCTAGGGGGACTAGCGGGGCCCACAGATACGCAGTATTTT; CDR3 protein: CASSLGGLAGPTDTQYF
V gene: TRBV19; clone size: NA; CDR3 length: 14; J gene: TRBJ1-1; D gene: NA; CDR3 DNA: TGTGCCAGTAGTATTCCTAAAGCTCGGGCTGAAGCTTTCTTT; CDR3 protein: CASSIPKARAEAFF
V gene: TRBV28; clone size: NA; CDR3 length: 17; J gene: TRBJ2-3; D gene: NA; CDR3 DNA: TGTGCCAGCCTTGGGGGGCTAGGGGCTGGGAGCACAGATACGCAGTATTTT; CDR3 protein: CASLGGLGAGSTDTQYF
V gene: TRBV19; clone size: NA; CDR3 length: 14; J gene: TRBJ1-2; D gene: TRBD1; CDR3 DNA: TGTGCCAGTAGTGGGGACAGGGGCAACTATGGCTACACCTTC; CDR3 protein: CASSGDRGNYGYTF
V gene: TRBV28; clone size: NA; CDR3 length: 15; J gene: TRBJ2-2; D gene: NA; CDR3 DNA: TGTGCCAGCAGTTTCAGGACGTCGGGAGCGGGGGAGCTGTTTTTT; CDR3 protein: CASSFRTSGAGELFF
V gene: TRBV18; clone size: NA; CDR3 length: 16; J gene: TRBJ2-3; D gene: NA; CDR3 DNA: TGTGCCAGCTCACCTCTCGGGACCCGCTACACAGATACGCAGTATTTT; CDR3 protein: CASSPLGTRYTDTQYF
V gene: TRBV4-3; clone size: few; CDR3 length: 14; J gene: TRBJ2-7; D gene: NA; CDR3 DNA: TGCGCCAGCAGCCAAGAGGCAGGGGCCTACGAGCAGTACTTC; CDR3 protein: CASSQEAGAYEQYF
V gene: TRBV3-1/TRBV3-2; clone size: NA; CDR3 length: 13; J gene: TRBJ1-3; D gene: NA; CDR3 DNA: TGTGCCAGCAGCCTCCGGGGGGGGAACACCATATATTTT; CDR3 protein: CASSLRGGNTIYF
V gene: TRBV28; clone size: NA; CDR3 length: 11; J gene: TRBJ2-7; D gene: NA; CDR3 DNA: TGTGCCAGCAGTTATGGGCGCGAGCAGTACTTC; CDR3 protein: CASSYGREQYF
V gene: TRBV7-2; clone size: NA; CDR3 length: 14; J gene: TRBJ2-7; D gene: NA; CDR3 DNA: TGTGCCAGCAGCCTTGCTCAGACCGGGTACGAGCAGTACTTC; CDR3 protein: CASSLAQTGYEQYF
V gene: TRBV6-5; clone size: NA; CDR3 length: 15; J gene: TRBJ2-3; D gene: TRBD2; CDR3 DNA: TGTGCCAGCAGACAGCTAGCGGGAGGCTTAGATACGCAGTATTTT; CDR3 protein: CASRQLAGGLDTQYF
V gene: TRBV2; clone size: NA; CDR3 length: 14; J gene: TRBJ2-1; D gene: NA; CDR3 DNA: TGTGCCAGCAGTGAATTTGAGGGCCCCAATGAGCAGTTCTTC; CDR3 protein: CASSEFEGPNEQFF
V gene: TRBV19; clone size: NA; CDR3 length: 14; J gene: TRBJ2-3; D gene: TRBD2; CDR3 DNA: TGTGCCAGTAGCCGGACTAGCGGGAGGGATACGCAGTATTTT; CDR3 protein: CASSRTSGRDTQYF
V gene: TRBV6-1; clone size: NA; CDR3 length: 15; J gene: TRBJ2-7; D gene: NA; CDR3 DNA: TGTGCCAGCAGTGAAGGGGCAGGGGCCATGTACGAGCAGTACTTC; CDR3 protein: CASSEGAGAMYEQYF
V gene: TRBV18; clone size: NA; CDR3 length: 15; J gene: TRBJ1-3; D gene: NA; CDR3 DNA: TGTGCCAGCTCACCACAAGGGGGCTCTGGAAACACCATATATTTT; CDR3 protein: CASSPQGGSGNTIYF
V gene: TRBV6-6; clone size: once; CDR3 length: 12; J gene: TRBJ2-7; D gene: NA; CDR3 DNA: TGTGCCAGCAGCCGAACCTCCTACGAGCAGTACTTC; CDR3 protein: CASSRTSYEQYF
V gene: TRBV5-1; clone size: NA; CDR3 length: 14; J gene: TRBJ1-2; D gene: NA; CDR3 DNA: TGCGCCAGCAGCTTGGGTTTAGGCAACTATGGCTACACCTTC; CDR3 protein: CASSLGLGNYGYTF
V gene: TRBV30; clone size: NA; CDR3 length: 15; J gene: TRBJ1-1; D gene: NA; CDR3 DNA: TGTGCCTGGAGCCCCGCCGGCAGATTTAGCACTGAAGCTTTCTTT; CDR3 protein: CAWSPAGRFSTEAFF
V gene: TRBV10-2; clone size: NA; CDR3 length: 14; J gene: TRBJ2-1; D gene: NA; CDR3 DNA: TGCGCCAGCATAATGGACAGCTTCTACAATGAGCAATTCTTC; CDR3 protein: CASIMDSFYNEQFF
V gene: TRBV5-3; clone size: NA; CDR3 length: 12; J gene: TRBJ2-3; D gene: NA; CDR3 DNA: TGTGCCAGAAGCCAGAGGACAGATACGCAGTATTTT; CDR3 protein: CARSQRTDTQYF
V gene: TRBV25-1; clone size: NA; CDR3 length: 13; J gene: TRBJ1-6; D gene: NA; CDR3 DNA: TGTGCCAGCAGGGAACGGAGGGATTCACCCCTCCACTTT; CDR3 protein: CASRERRDSPLHF
V gene: TRBV5-1; clone size: NA; CDR3 length: 14; J gene: TRBJ1-2; D gene: NA; CDR3 DNA: TGCGCCAGCAGCTTGGAGTCAGGGCTTGATGGCTACACCTTC; CDR3 protein: CASSLESGLDGYTF
V gene: TRBV9; clone size: NA; CDR3 length: 12; J gene: TRBJ2-3; D gene: NA; CDR3 DNA: TGTGCCAGCAGCGTAGCTGAAGATACGCAGTATTTT; CDR3 protein: CASSVAEDTQYF
V gene: TRBV12-3/TRBV12-4; clone size: NA; CDR3 length: 13; J gene: TRBJ1-3; D gene: NA; CDR3 DNA: TGTGCCAGCAGTTTACTCTCTGGAAACACCATATATTTT; CDR3 protein: CASSLLSGNTIYF
V gene: TRBV11-2; clone size: NA; CDR3 length: 16; J gene: TRBJ1-4; D gene: TRBD1; CDR3 DNA: TGTGCCAGCAGCTCCCTGGATGGGACAGTTAATGAAAAACTGTTTTTT; CDR3 protein: CASSSLDGTVNEKLFF
V gene: TRBV5-1; clone size: NA; CDR3 length: 13; J gene: TRBJ2-5; D gene: TRBD2; CDR3 DNA: TGCGCCAGCAGCCAGGGAGGGCAAGAGACCCAGTACTTC; CDR3 protein: CASSQGGQETQYF
V gene: TRBV30; clone size: NA; CDR3 length: 14; J gene: TRBJ1-5; D gene: NA; CDR3 DNA: TGTGCCTGGAGTAAGGGTGGGCGCAATCAGCCCCAGCATTTT; CDR3 protein: CAWSKGGRNQPQHF
V gene: TRBV6-5; clone size: NA; CDR3 length: 12; J gene: TRBJ1-4; D gene: NA; CDR3 DNA: TGTGCCACCAGGGAGGATGGTGAAAAACTGTTTTTT; CDR3 protein: CATREDGEKLFF
V gene: TRBV7-2; clone size: NA; CDR3 length: 14; J gene: TRBJ2-5; D gene: NA; CDR3 DNA: TGTGCCAGCAGCAGACCAGGGATTCAAGAGACCCAGTACTTC; CDR3 protein: CASSRPGIQETQYF
V gene: TRBV20-1; clone size: NA; CDR3 length: 12; J gene: TRBJ1-1; D gene: NA; CDR3 DNA: TGCAGTGCTAGTAGTCAGAACACTGAAGCTTTCTTT; CDR3 protein: CSASSQNTEAFF
V gene: TRBV28; clone size: NA; CDR3 length: 14; J gene: TRBJ1-2; D gene: TRBD1; CDR3 DNA: TGTGCCAGCAGAGAGGACAGGGGGGACTATGGCTACACCTTC; CDR3 protein: CASREDRGDYGYTF
V gene: TRBV12-3/TRBV12-4; clone size: NA; CDR3 length: 11; J gene: TRBJ1-1; D gene: NA; CDR3 DNA: TGTGCCAGCAGTTTAACAGGTGAAGCTTTCTTT; CDR3 protein: CASSLTGEAFF
V gene: TRBV7-6; clone size: NA; CDR3 length: 13; J gene: TRBJ2-1; D gene: NA; CDR3 DNA: TGTGCCAGCAGCTTAGCTGAAGGTAATGAGCAGTTCTTC; CDR3 protein: CASSLAEGNEQFF
V gene: TRBV7-9; clone size: NA; CDR3 length: 13; J gene: TRBJ1-4; D gene: NA; CDR3 DNA: TGTGCCAGCAGCCTCGAGCAGGGGATGGAACTGTTTTTT; CDR3 protein: CASSLEQGMELFF
V gene: TRBV5-1; clone size: NA; CDR3 length: 15; J gene: TRBJ2-1; D gene: NA; CDR3 DNA: TGCGCCAGCAGCTTGAGTCCCCTGGGCCACAATGAGCAGTTCTTC; CDR3 protein: CASSLSPLGHNEQFF
V gene: TRBV4-1; clone size: NA; CDR3 length: 15; J gene: TRBJ2-7; D gene: NA; CDR3 DNA: TGCGCCAGCAGCCAAGGTGCTAGTCCATCCTACGAGCAGTACTTC; CDR3 protein: CASSQGASPSYEQYF
V gene: TRBV6-4; clone size: NA; CDR3 length: 22; J gene: TRBJ2-1; D gene: NA; CDR3 DNA: TGTGCCAGCAGTGACCCGGTTAGGTCCCTTAAACCGGGACGGAAACGGATTAATGAGCAGTTCTTC; CDR3 protein: CASSDPVRSLKPGRKRINEQFF
V gene: TRBV4-1; clone size: NA; CDR3 length: 16; J gene: TRBJ2-5; D gene: TRBD1; CDR3 DNA: TGCGCCAGCAGCTTAATACCGGGACAGGGACGGGAGACCCAGTACTTC; CDR3 protein: CASSLIPGQGRETQYF
V gene: TRBV7-2; clone size: NA; CDR3 length: 16; J gene: TRBJ2-2; D gene: NA; CDR3 DNA: TGTGCCAGCAGCCCCACAGGAGGGACGAACACCGGGGAGCTGTTTTTT; CDR3 protein: CASSPTGGTNTGELFF
V gene: TRBV27; clone size: NA; CDR3 length: 14; J gene: TRBJ1-1; D gene: TRBD1; CDR3 DNA: TGTGCCAGCAGTTTACAGGGGGGATTGGGGGAAGCTTTCTTT; CDR3 protein: CASSLQGGLGEAFF